What follows describes a single TCR beta chain. This specimen comes from a study of siplizumab effects on memory and regulatory T cells. J lost 1 base, V lost 4 bases, and 7 bases had no gene match. This CDR3 region has 14 residues. Germline loops: CDR1 SQVTM, CDR2 ANQGSEA. Using immunoSEQ multiplex PCR, the repertoire was profiled, and TCRdb retains in-frame clones only, with some absent. The table records some 70,000 clones, 75% to 90% of them present only once. The material sequenced was Tregs sorted from blood. This TCR was recovered from a human donor in good health. This sequence joins TRBV29-1 and TRBJ2-7; TRBD2 agrees at 7 bases. CDR3 sequence (DNA): TGCAGCGTTGTACTAGAGCGGGGTTCCTACGAGCAGTACTTC. This codes for CSVVLERGSYEQYF.